This TCR beta chain was observed in a study of T-cell reconstitution after alpha-beta-depleted transplantation in children. This clonotype was counted at least ten times. Antigen specificity is unknown. This CDR3 contains 17 residues. J was trimmed by 3 bases and V by 4 bases; bases with no gene match: 10. Germline values: CDR1 SGHRS, CDR2 YFSETQ. Regarding the study as a whole: Several hundred graft clones that had expanded were reportedly the source of alpha-beta T cells about two months after transplant. The main origin of T-cell counts and diversity one year after transplant was newly produced T cells. Some patients' high day-60 TCRbeta diversity was traced to surviving recipient T cells and thymic progenitors.

The authors prepared the TCRbeta library with unique molecular identifiers. TCRdb used MiXCR to reprocess the PCR reads, holding one entry per CDR3 protein. In the table there are 350,000 to 500,000 distinct CDR3 sequences, around two fifths of which are singletons. The specimen comprised PBMCs, sampled before TCRalphabeta/CD19-depleted stem cell transplant. The chain carries TRBV5-1 and TRBJ1-4, with 9 nucleotides matching TRBD1. The TCR originated in a girl aged 2 to 9 with aplastic anemia, due to receive a stem cell transplant. In DNA form, the CDR3 reads TGCGCCAGCAGCAAAACAGGGGGCGCGGCGGCTAATGAAAAACTGTTTTTT. Its translation: CASSKTGGAAANEKLFF. Filled out from reference TRBV5-1 and TRBJ1-4, the complete variable domain reads KAGVTQTPRYLIKTRGQQVTLSCSPISGHRSVSWYQQTPGQGLQFLFEYFSETQRNKGNFPGRFSGRQFSNSRSEMNVSTLELGDSALYLCASSKTGGAAANEKLFFGSGTQLSVL.